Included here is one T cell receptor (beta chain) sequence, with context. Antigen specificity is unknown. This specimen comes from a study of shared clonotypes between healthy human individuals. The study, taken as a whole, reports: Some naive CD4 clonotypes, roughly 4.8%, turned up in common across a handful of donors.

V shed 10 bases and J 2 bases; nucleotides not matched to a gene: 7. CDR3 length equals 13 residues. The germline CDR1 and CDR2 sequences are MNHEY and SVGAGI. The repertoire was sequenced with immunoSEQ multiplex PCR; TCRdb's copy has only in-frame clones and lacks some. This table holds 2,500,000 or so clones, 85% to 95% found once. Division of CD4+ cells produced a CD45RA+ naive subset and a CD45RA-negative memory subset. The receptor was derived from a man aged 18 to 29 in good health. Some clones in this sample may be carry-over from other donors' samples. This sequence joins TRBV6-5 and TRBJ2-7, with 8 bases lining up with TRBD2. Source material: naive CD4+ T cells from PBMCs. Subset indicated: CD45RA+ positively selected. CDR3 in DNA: TGTGCCACGGGAAGAGCGGGAGCCTACGAGCAGTACTTC. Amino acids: CATGRAGAYEQYF.